This TCR beta chain appears in the sequencing data of a study of T cells in Graves' hyperthyroidism and ophthalmopathy. Study-wide context: Sampling of peripheral blood happened at initial diagnosis, prior to any treatment. Study-wide findings and caveats: Clonotypes that were expanded in thyroid above 0.001 mostly appeared in blood too.

Amplified TCR beta CDR3 regions derived from RNA transcripts. First-round RT-PCR with HTBI primers amplified the TCR CDR3 region. TCRdb fed the multiplex PCR reads into MiXCR, producing one record per CDR3 protein. Of over 450,000 distinct CDR3 sequences in the sample, under 15% were seen once. V lost 7 bases to trimming and J lost 0 bases, with 6 bases between them. CDR3 length: 13 amino acids. Per the germline V gene, CDR1 is LNHDA and CDR2 is SQIVND (reference sequence). For this clonotype: Antigen: not known.

The study enrolled patients aged 18 to 65 with newly diagnosed hyperthyroidism of under 2 months' duration. Lactation, pregnancy, other autoimmune disease or uncontrolled infection excluded patients. This TCR derives from a woman aged 18-30 years with Graves' hyperthyroidism. Sequencing was performed on blood. The chain joins TRBV19 to TRBJ2-2; no firm D call. In DNA, the CDR3 is TGTGCCAGTACCACCACGAACACCGGGGAGCTGTTTTTT. Amino acids: CASTTTNTGELFF.